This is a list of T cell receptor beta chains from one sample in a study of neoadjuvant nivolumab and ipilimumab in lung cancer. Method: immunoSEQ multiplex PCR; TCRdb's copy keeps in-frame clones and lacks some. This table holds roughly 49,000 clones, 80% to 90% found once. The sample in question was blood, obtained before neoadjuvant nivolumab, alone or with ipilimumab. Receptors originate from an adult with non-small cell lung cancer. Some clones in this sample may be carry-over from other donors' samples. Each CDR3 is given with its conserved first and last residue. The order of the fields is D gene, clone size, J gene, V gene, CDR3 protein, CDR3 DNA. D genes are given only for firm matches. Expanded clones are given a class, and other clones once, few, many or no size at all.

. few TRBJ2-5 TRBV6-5 CASSPAAGETQYF TGTGCCAGCAGTCCGGCCGCGGGGGAGACCCAGTACTTC
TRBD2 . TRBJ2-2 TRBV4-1 CASSHPSGRVAGELFF TGCGCCAGCAGCCACCCTAGCGGGAGGGTAGCCGGGGAGCTGTTTTTT
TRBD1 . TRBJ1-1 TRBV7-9 CASRQTTGATEAFF TGTGCCAGCAGACAAACGACAGGGGCCACTGAAGCTTTCTTT
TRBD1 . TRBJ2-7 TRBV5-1 CASSLHGPGQGTYEQYF TGCGCCAGCAGCTTACACGGCCCGGGACAGGGGACCTACGAGCAGTACTTC
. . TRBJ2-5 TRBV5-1 CATRRGDRETQYF TGCGCCACCAGGAGGGGCGATCGGGAGACCCAGTACTTC
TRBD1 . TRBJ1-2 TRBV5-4 CASSLTGGLDGYTF TGTGCCAGCAGCTTGACAGGGGGCCTAGATGGCTACACCTTC
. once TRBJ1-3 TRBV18 CASSPNPGDTIYF TGTGCCAGCTCACCAAATCCTGGGGACACCATATATTTT
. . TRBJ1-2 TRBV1 CTSSQGINGYTF TGCACCAGCAGCCAAGGAATAAATGGCTACACCTTC
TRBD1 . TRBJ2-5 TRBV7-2 CASSPPGGEETQYF TGTGCCAGCAGCCCACCAGGGGGCGAAGAGACCCAGTACTTC
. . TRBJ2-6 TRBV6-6 CASSWWTGANVLTF TGTGCCAGCAGCTGGTGGACTGGGGCCAACGTCCTGACTTTC
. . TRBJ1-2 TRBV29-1 CSVERGPGYGYTF TGCAGCGTTGAGAGGGGCCCGGGCTATGGCTACACCTTC
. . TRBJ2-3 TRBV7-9 CASRPRTARGDTQYF TGTGCCAGCAGACCTCGGACTGCCCGGGGAGATACGCAGTATTTT
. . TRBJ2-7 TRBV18 CASSPPNSYEQYF TGTGCCAGCTCACCCCCCAACTCCTACGAGCAGTACTTC
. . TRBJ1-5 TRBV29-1 CSVGHSNQPQHF TGCAGCGTTGGGCATAGCAATCAGCCCCAGCATTTT
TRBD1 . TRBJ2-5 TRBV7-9 CASSRRQGAETQYF TGTGCCAGCAGCCGAAGACAGGGGGCAGAGACCCAGTACTTC
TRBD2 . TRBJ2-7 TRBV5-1 CASRRTSESYEQYF TGCGCCAGCAGGCGGACTAGCGAGTCCTACGAGCAGTACTTC
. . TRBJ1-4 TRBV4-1 CASSQVRGGVNEKLFF TGCGCCAGCAGCCAAGTACGTGGTGGGGTTAATGAAAAACTGTTTTTT
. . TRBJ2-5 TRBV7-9 CASSLGGHGTRGIQETQYF TGTGCCAGCAGCTTAGGAGGACACGGAACACGAGGGATCCAAGAGACCCAGTACTTC
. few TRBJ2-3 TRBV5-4 CASSLAQVALRTDTQYF TGTGCCAGCAGCTTGGCCCAGGTCGCGTTGAGGACAGATACGCAGTATTTT
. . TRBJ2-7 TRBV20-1 CSAQQGYEQYF TGCAGTGCTCAACAGGGTTACGAGCAGTACTTC
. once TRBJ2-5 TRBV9 CARGGPETQYF TGTGCCAGGGGGGGTCCTGAGACCCAGTACTTC
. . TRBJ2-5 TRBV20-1 CSAPETQYF TGCAGTGCCCCAGAGACCCAGTACTTC
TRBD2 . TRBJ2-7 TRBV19 CASSILSSGSGSYEQYF TGTGCCAGTAGCATCCTCTCTAGCGGGAGTGGTTCCTACGAGCAGTACTTC
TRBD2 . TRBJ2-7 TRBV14 CASSYLAGGPGEQYF TGTGCCAGCAGCTACTTAGCGGGAGGGCCGGGAGAGCAGTACTTC
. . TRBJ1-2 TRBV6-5 CASGPQGGTYGYTF TGTGCCAGCGGGCCGCAGGGTGGAACCTATGGCTACACCTTC
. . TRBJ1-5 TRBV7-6 CASSPSGSNQPQHF TGTGCCAGCAGCCCGTCGGGAAGCAATCAGCCCCAGCATTTT
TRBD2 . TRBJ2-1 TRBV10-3 CAISGSGSNEQFF TGTGCCATCAGTGGTAGCGGGAGCAATGAGCAGTTCTTC
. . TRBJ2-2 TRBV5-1 CASSWETTGELFF TGCGCCAGCAGCTGGGAAACCACCGGGGAGCTGTTTTTT
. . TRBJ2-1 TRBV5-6 CASSLAQNRRNEQFF TGTGCCAGCAGCTTGGCCCAGAATCGGCGGAATGAGCAGTTCTTC
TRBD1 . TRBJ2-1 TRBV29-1 CSVARNRGLSSYNEQFF TGCAGCGTTGCTAGGAACAGGGGGCTTAGCTCCTACAATGAGCAGTTCTTC
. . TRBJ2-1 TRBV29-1 CSVEDGTRGADEQFF TGCAGCGTTGAAGATGGAACTCGGGGGGCAGATGAGCAGTTCTTC
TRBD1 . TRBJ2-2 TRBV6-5 CASSYSTGGVAGELFF TGTGCCAGCAGTTACAGTACAGGGGGCGTTGCCGGGGAGCTGTTTTTT
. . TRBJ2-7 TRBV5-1 CASSSRGDAYEQYF TGCGCCAGCAGCTCGAGGGGGGATGCCTACGAGCAGTACTTC
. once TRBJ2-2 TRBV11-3 CASSSSLSGELFF TGTGCCAGCAGTAGCTCACTCTCCGGGGAGCTGTTTTTT
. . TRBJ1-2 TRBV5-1 CASSERSDYGYTF TGCGCCAGCTCGGAAAGGTCGGACTATGGCTACACCTTC
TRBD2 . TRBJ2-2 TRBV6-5 CASSYGGGPIGELFF TGTGCCAGCAGTTACGGGGGAGGGCCGATCGGGGAGCTGTTTTTT
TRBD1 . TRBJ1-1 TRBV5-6 CASSADGTGETEAFF TGTGCCAGCAGCGCGGACGGGACAGGGGAGACTGAAGCTTTCTTT
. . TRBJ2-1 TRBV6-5 CASSYSGIEQFF TGTGCCAGCAGTTACTCGGGAATCGAGCAGTTCTTC
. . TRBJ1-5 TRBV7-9 CASSLGVAQPQHF TGTGCCAGCAGCCTGGGGGTAGCGCAGCCCCAGCATTTT
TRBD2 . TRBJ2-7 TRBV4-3 CASSQGGLAGITYEQYF TGCGCCAGCAGCCAGGGCGGACTAGCGGGGATAACCTACGAGCAGTACTTC
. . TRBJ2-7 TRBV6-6 CASSLKRYEQYF TGTGCCAGCAGTTTAAAGCGCTACGAGCAGTACTTC
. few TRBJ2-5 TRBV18 CASSTYQETQYF TGTGCCAGCTCAACGTACCAAGAGACCCAGTACTTC
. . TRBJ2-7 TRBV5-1 CASGFGGNEQYF TGCGCCAGCGGGTTTGGGGGCAACGAGCAGTACTTC
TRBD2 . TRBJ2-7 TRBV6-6 CASSTTSGISYEQYF TGTGCCAGCAGTACGACTAGCGGGATCTCCTACGAGCAGTACTTC
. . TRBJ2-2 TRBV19 CASSIGRGELFF TGTGCCAGTAGTATAGGTAGGGGGGAGCTGTTTTTT